The rows below give T cell receptor beta chains drawn from one sample of a study of blood T cells in healthy people across ages. TCRdb analysed the 5' RACE reads with MiXCR anew, one entry per CDR3 protein. The sample has some 920,000 distinct CDR3 sequences; just over 50% are singletons. Sequencing input: blood. These receptors all come from a woman in her sixties in good health. CDR3s include the opening cysteine and the closing phenylalanine or tryptophan. Each record gives: clone size, V gene, J gene, CDR3 protein. Expanded clones are given a class, and other clones once, few, many or no size at all.

NA	TRBV9	TRBJ1-2	CASSVGALPGTGYYGYTF
NA	TRBV15	TRBJ2-1	CATSRRTSVPYNEQFF
NA	TRBV29-1	TRBJ2-3	CSLLRRAPADTQYF
few	TRBV27	TRBJ2-1	CASSETAAYNEQFF
NA	TRBV4-1	TRBJ2-6	CASSPQGVVSGANVLTF
NA	TRBV7-9	TRBJ1-5	CASSLLGDSPQHF
NA	TRBV11-3	TRBJ2-1	CASSLVGSGLAGVSANEQFF
NA	TRBV7-2	TRBJ2-3	CASSFPGTVGHTQYF
few	TRBV29-1	TRBJ2-1	CSAEGLAQLNEQFF
many	TRBV29-1	TRBJ2-1	CSVVDAVTFNEQFF